This TCR beta chain was captured in a study of blood T cells in healthy people across ages. Together with a sample-barcoded 5' primer, a J-beta primer mix was included in a second PCR lasting about 7 to 11 cycles. Using its own MiXCR run on the 5' RACE reads, TCRdb lists one record per CDR3 protein. The top ten hold under 4.5% of the sample, which has 800,000 or so distinct CDR3 sequences, 20% to 25% seen once. These data also featured in a second study, about T cells of mothers and their children.

Material for sequencing was blood. The TCR comes from a boy younger than 18 in good health.

The DNA for the CDR3 is TGTGCCAGCAGCGTAGGAGCGGGAGGGCCTATATACAATGAGCAGTTCTTC. Translated: CASSVGAGGPIYNEQFF. The chain couples TRBV9 to TRBJ2-1, with 10 bases fitting TRBD2. CDR3 length: 17 residues. Germline V gene lookup returns CDR1 SGDLS and CDR2 YYNGEE. V gave up 0 bases and J gave up 4 bases; unmatched junction bases: 7.